This entry lists 19 T cell receptor beta chains sequenced from one sample in a study of blood T cells in healthy people across ages. A second about 7 to 11 cycle PCR used barcoded and J-beta primers. One entry per CDR3 protein, called by TCRdb with MiXCR from the 5' RACE reads. The sample shows about 640,000 distinct CDR3 sequences, around 38% of them seen only once. Sequenced material: blood. Receptor source: a man aged 80 or over in good health.

Worth noting for this clonotype: Sequence at one end of the junction differs from germline and may be a read error. This sequence joins TRBV5-1 and TRBJ1-1; perhaps TRBD1 as D (5 bases). The CDR3 consists of 15 residues. In germline, CDR1 is SGHRS, CDR2 YFSETQ. The CDR3 loop is CASSSLTGANTVAFF. The CDR3 DNA sequence: TGCGCCAGCAGCTCCCTAACAGGAGCGAACACTGTAGCTTTCTTT.

The chain carries TRBV27 and TRBJ1-2, with a tentative D call TRBD1 (5 bases). V dropped 5 bases and J dropped 3 bases, with 13 bases sitting between them. The length of the CDR3 is 14 residues. In germline, CDR1 is MNHEY, CDR2 SMNVEV (reference sequence). The CDR3 here is CASSVSGTHYGYTF. CDR3 sequence (DNA): TGTGCCAGCAGTGTGTCCGGGACGCACTATGGCTACACCTTC.

The genes are TRBV20-1 and TRBJ2-7; 8 nucleotides agree with TRBD1. This CDR3 region has 14 residues. V trimming: 6 bases; J trimming: 1 base; junction bases outside the gene matches: 8. Germline values: CDR1 DFQATT, CDR2 SNEGSKA (reference sequence). This CDR3 is CSAHIGQGSYEQYF. Here the CDR3 DNA reads TGCAGTGCCCACATAGGACAGGGATCCTACGAGCAGTACTTC.

This sequence joins TRBV20-1 and TRBJ2-6; 7 nucleotides agree with TRBD1. V shed 1 base and J 0 bases; nucleotides not matched to a gene: 0. The germline V gene encodes CDR1 DFQATT and CDR2 SNEGSKA (reference sequence). The CDR3 totals 15 residues. The CDR3 loop reads CSARGDSSGANVLTF. CDR3 nucleotide sequence: TGCAGTGCTAGAGGGGACAGCTCTGGGGCCAACGTCCTGACTTTC.

This chain joins TRBV9 and TRBJ1-2; D is ambiguous. Germline CDR1 and CDR2: SGDLS and YYNGEE. V lost 4 bases to trimming and J lost 1 base, with 11 bases between them. The CDR3 has 14 residues. The CDR3 region has the DNA TGTGCCAGCAGCCCTTCTTTGAATAACTATGGCTACACCTTC. Translation gives CASSPSLNNYGYTF.

The chain joins TRBV7-2 to TRBJ2-1; 7 bases are a match to TRBD1. CDR3 length: 15 residues. The germline CDR1 and CDR2 sequences are SGHTA and FQGNSA. After removal of 3 bases from V and 8 bases from J, the junction contained 10 bases not matched to a gene. CDR3 sequence reads: CASSLMGQYLDEQFF. CDR3 bases: TGTGCCAGCAGCTTGATGGGACAGTATCTCGATGAGCAGTTCTTC.

This clonotype has more than one count but fewer than ten. The CDR3 DNA sequence: TGTGCCAGCACCAACGGCAGGGGGCCCTATGGCTACACCTTC. Its protein is CASTNGRGPYGYTF. This chain links TRBV28 with TRBJ1-2; TRBD1 aligns across 8 bases. The CDR3 has 14 residues. Germline values: CDR1 MDHEN, CDR2 SYDVKM. V was clipped by 7 bases and J by 4 bases; unmatched bases: 8.

The rearrangement links TRBV12-3 or TRBV12-4 to TRBJ1-1, with D perhaps TRBD1 (6 bases). This CDR3 has 17 residues. V lost 1 base, J lost 2 bases, and 17 bases lay in between. The CDR3 spells CASSLVGFGGRNTEAFF. The CDR3 nucleotides are TGTGCCAGCAGTTTAGTAGGTTTCGGGGGGCGAAACACTGAAGCTTTCTTT.

This clonotype came up a few times. The chain joins TRBV6-2 or TRBV6-3 to TRBJ1-5; no clear D gene. Germline-derived CDR1 and CDR2 are MNHEY and SVGEGT. This CDR3 has 14 amino acids. Trimming pared 5 bases from V and 0 bases from J, leaving 8 bases between. For the CDR3, the DNA is TGTGCCAGCAGTGTTTCGGGTAGCAATCAGCCCCAGCATTTT. This gives the protein CASSVSGSNQPQHF.

The V call is TRBV18, the J call TRBJ2-5; tentatively, D is TRBD1 (6 bases). Germline values: CDR1 KGHSH, CDR2 LQKENI. Trimming cost V 5 bases and J 3 bases, with 13 bases left between them. The length of the CDR3 is 14 residues. As DNA, the CDR3 is TGTGCCAGCTCAGATCAACAGGGTGAAGAGACCCAGTACTTC. Its translation: CASSDQQGEETQYF.

The gene calls are TRBV3-1 and TRBJ1-2; possible D gene TRBD1, 5 bases. The V gene's germline CDR1 is LGHDT and CDR2 YNNKEL (reference sequence). The V end was cut by 1 base, the J end by 2 bases, with 14 bases between. The CDR3 runs 16 residues. The CDR3 here is CASSQGGGSGNYGYTF. CDR3 nucleotides: TGTGCCAGCAGCCAAGGCGGCGGCTCAGGGAACTATGGCTACACCTTC.

The rearrangement joins TRBV20-1 to TRBJ2-3; D perhaps matches TRBD1 (6 bases). The CDR3 runs to 15 residues. Germline CDR1 is DFQATT and CDR2 is SNEGSKA (reference sequence). Trimming cost V 5 bases and J 2 bases, with 17 bases left between them. The CDR3 loop reads CSAGGGQKITDTQYF. The CDR3 DNA sequence: TGCAGTGCTGGGGGTGGACAGAAGATCACAGATACGCAGTATTTT.

This clonotype has more than one count but fewer than ten. The CDR3 DNA sequence: TGTGCCAGCAGTGACCAGAGCTCTGGGGCCAACGTCCTGACTTTC. Its translation is CASSDQSSGANVLTF. The V call is TRBV2, the J call TRBJ2-6; D not resolved. Trimming took off 3 bases at V and 0 bases at J, with 6 bases between the two ends. Germline V gene sequence: CDR1 SNHLY, CDR2 FYNNEI. The CDR3 spans 15 residues.

Here the CDR3 DNA reads TGCGCCAGCAGCTTGGGCGGGTCTACCTACGAGCAGTACTTC. Translating it yields CASSLGGSTYEQYF. V gene TRBV5-1 combines with J gene TRBJ2-7; weak D call: TRBD2 (5 bases). Germline CDR1 and CDR2: SGHRS and YFSETQ. V was clipped by 0 bases and J by 2 bases, with 9 bases between them. This CDR3 is 14 amino acids long.

The genes are TRBV7-9 and TRBJ2-4; 9 bases fit TRBD1. The CDR3 totals 14 residues. Trimming cost V 5 bases and J 13 bases; bases outside gene matches: 12. Germline V gene lookup returns CDR1 SEHNR and CDR2 FQNEAQ (reference sequence). The CDR3 DNA reads as TGTGCCAGCAGCGTATCGGGACAGGGTGTGGAGCAGTACTTC. This encodes CASSVSGQGVEQYF.

The J gene is TRBJ2-5, the V gene TRBV12-3 or TRBV12-4, with D perhaps matching TRBD1 or TRBD2 (6 bases each). The CDR3 has 14 amino acids. Between the trimmed V and J ends, which lost 2 bases and 7 bases, there was a span of 14 bases. The CDR3 bases are TGTGCCAGCAGTTTAAGGGGGGATGGAGGGACCCAGTACTTC. Translated: CASSLRGDGGTQYF.

This rearrangement joins TRBV7-2 to TRBJ2-2; tentative D call: TRBD2 (5 bases). V was cut by 0 bases and J by 2 bases, with 10 bases left in between. Germline V gives CDR1 SGHTA, CDR2 FQGNSA. CDR3 size: 16 residues. Here the CDR3 reads CASSLAGRTNTGELFF. The CDR3 DNA is TGTGCCAGCAGCTTAGCTGGGCGGACTAACACCGGGGAGCTGTTTTTT.

The rearrangement links TRBV5-1 to TRBJ2-5; D is perhaps TRBD2 (6 bases). CDR1 and CDR2 from the germline V gene are SGHRS and YFSETQ. The CDR3 has 16 amino acids. V shed 0 bases and J shed 2 bases, with 14 bases lying between them. The CDR3 sequence: CASSLGFSGAQETQYF. The DNA of the CDR3 is TGCGCCAGCAGCTTGGGGTTTAGCGGAGCTCAAGAGACCCAGTACTTC.

A word on this clonotype: Relative to the germline gene, one junction end is altered; a read error may explain this. The chain has TRBV7-2 and TRBJ2-1; no clear D. This CDR3 is built from 15 residues. Germline lookup yields CDR1 SGHTA and CDR2 FQGNSA. CDR3 residues: CATSKDEASYNELFF. CDR3 DNA sequence: TGTGCCACCAGTAAAGACGAAGCCTCCTACAATGAGCTGTTCTTC.